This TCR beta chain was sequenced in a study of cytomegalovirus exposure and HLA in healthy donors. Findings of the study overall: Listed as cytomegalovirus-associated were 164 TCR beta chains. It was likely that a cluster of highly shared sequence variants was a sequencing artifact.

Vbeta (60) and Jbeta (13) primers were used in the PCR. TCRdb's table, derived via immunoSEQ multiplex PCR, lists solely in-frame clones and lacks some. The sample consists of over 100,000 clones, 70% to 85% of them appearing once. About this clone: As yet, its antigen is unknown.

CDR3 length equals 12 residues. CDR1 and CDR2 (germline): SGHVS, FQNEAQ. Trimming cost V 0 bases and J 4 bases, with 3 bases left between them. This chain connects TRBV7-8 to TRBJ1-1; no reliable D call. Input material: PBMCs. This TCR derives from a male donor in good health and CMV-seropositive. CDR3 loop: CASSLASTEAFF. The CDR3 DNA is TGTGCCAGCAGCTTAGCTAGCACTGAAGCTTTCTTT.